This entry lists 2 T cell receptor beta chains sequenced from one sample in a study of technical replicates of blood from a few donors. Sequenced by immunoSEQ multiplex PCR; TCRdb stores in-frame clones only, minus some. The table has roughly 60,000 clones, 87% seen once. The sample comprised PBMCs. The receptor set was obtained from a human donor in good health. Some clones in this sample may be carry-over from other donors' samples.

The chain combines TRBV6-6 with TRBJ2-7, with TRBD1 identical over 9 bases. V gave up 2 bases and J gave up 3 bases; unmatched junction bases: 2. The CDR3 loop spans 14 amino acids. The germline gives CDR1 MNHNY, CDR2 SVGAGI (reference sequence). The CDR3 sequence: CASSYAGQGYEQYF. In DNA, the CDR3 is TGTGCCAGCAGTTACGCGGGACAGGGCTACGAGCAGTACTTC.

Details on this clone: One end of the junction is discordant with germline, which a read error may explain. The chain has TRBV10-1 and TRBJ2-1, with a tentative D call TRBD2 (5 bases). The germline V gene has CDR1 WNHNN and CDR2 SYGVQD (reference sequence). The CDR3 runs to 8 residues. The CDR3 reads CASPEEVF. CDR3 DNA: TGCGCCAGCCCGGAGGAGGTCTTC.